These 7 T cell receptor beta chains originate from one sample sequenced in a study of shared clonotypes between healthy human individuals. Sequenced by immunoSEQ multiplex PCR; TCRdb stores in-frame clones only, minus some. The sample has roughly 2 million clones; 85% to 95% are singletons. Sequencing was carried out using naive CD4+ T cells sorted from blood. Subset indicated: CD45RA+ positively selected. These receptors came from a man between 18 and 35 years old in good health.

The rearrangement joins TRBV27 to TRBJ1-5, with TRBD1 identical over 9 bases. CDR3 length equals 14 residues. Trimming at V came to 9 bases and at J to 3 bases, leaving 6 bases not matched to a gene. Germline-derived CDR1 and CDR2 are MNHEY and SMNVEV (reference sequence). CDR3 bases: TGTGCCAGGAGGGGGGACAGGGTCAATCAGCCCCAGCATTTT. It is translated as CARRGDRVNQPQHF.

The rearrangement uses TRBV2 and TRBJ2-2; 7 bases are shared with TRBD2. Per the germline V gene, CDR1 is SNHLY and CDR2 is FYNNEI. Losses at the gene ends were 4 bases for V and 2 bases for J; bases not matched to a gene: 7. The CDR3 contains 16 residues. In DNA, the CDR3 is TGTGCCAGCAGTGGCCTGGGACTACCTAACACCGGGGAGCTGTTTTTT. Its protein product is CASSGLGLPNTGELFF.

J is TRBJ2-7 and V is TRBV5-8; 7 bases are a match to TRBD1. From germline, CDR1 is SGHTS and CDR2 YDEGEE. Losses at the gene ends were 4 bases for V and 1 base for J; bases not matched to a gene: 5. The CDR3 has 14 amino acids. In nucleotides, the CDR3 is TGTGCCAGCAGCGTAACAGGGGCTTCCTACGAGCAGTACTTC. Its protein is CASSVTGASYEQYF. The entire variable domain, with the rest obtained from reference TRBV5-8 and TRBJ2-7, is as follows: EAGVTQSPTHLIKTRGQQATLRCSPISGHTSVYWYQQALGLGLQFLLWYDEGEERNRGNFPPRFSGRQFPNYSSELNVNALELEDSALYLCASSVTGASYEQYFGPGTRLTVT.

This clone appeared once. The chain recombines TRBV28 with TRBJ1-2, with 12 bases matching TRBD1. With V trimmed by 6 bases and J by 8 bases, 10 bases remained unmatched. CDR3 length: 15 residues. Germline CDR1 MDHEN, CDR2 SYDVKM. CDR3 nucleotide sequence: TGTGCCAGCAGAACTCCGGGACAGGGGGCTGAGGGCTACACCTTC. Protein product: CASRTPGQGAEGYTF.

The chain carries TRBV9 and TRBJ2-5; 8 positions agree with TRBD2. Per the germline V gene, CDR1 is SGDLS and CDR2 is YYNGEE. V was clipped by 2 bases and J by 4 bases; unmatched bases: 7. The CDR3 runs to 15 residues. DNA for the CDR3: TGTGCCAGCAGCGTCAACCCCGGGGGGGCAGAGACCCAGTACTTC. As protein: CASSVNPGGAETQYF.

The chain employs TRBV28 and TRBJ1-4; D possibly corresponds to TRBD1 (5 bases). Germline-derived CDR1 and CDR2 are MDHEN and SYDVKM. This CDR3 contains 15 residues. V was trimmed by 6 bases and J by 5 bases, leaving 16 bases between them. CDR3 DNA sequence: TGTGCCAGCAGCCCCAGACAGTTCCCCAATGAAAAACTGTTTTTT. Translating it yields CASSPRQFPNEKLFF. Based on the CDR3 plus reference TRBV28 and TRBJ1-4, the full variable domain is DVKVTQSSRYLVKRTGEKVFLECVQDMDHENMFWYRQDPGLGLRLIYFSYDVKMKEKGDIPEGYSVSREKKERFSLILESASTNQTSMYLCASSPRQFPNEKLFFGSGTQLSVL.

The rearrangement joins TRBV6-5 to TRBJ1-2; D ambiguous. Trimming stripped 7 bases from V and 4 bases from J, with 19 bases between. Germline loops: CDR1 MNHEY, CDR2 SVGAGI. This CDR3 has 15 amino acids. CDR3 DNA sequence: TGTGCCAGCACCACCTCAGAGATAGTGGGCTATGGCTACACCTTC. This encodes CASTTSEIVGYGYTF.